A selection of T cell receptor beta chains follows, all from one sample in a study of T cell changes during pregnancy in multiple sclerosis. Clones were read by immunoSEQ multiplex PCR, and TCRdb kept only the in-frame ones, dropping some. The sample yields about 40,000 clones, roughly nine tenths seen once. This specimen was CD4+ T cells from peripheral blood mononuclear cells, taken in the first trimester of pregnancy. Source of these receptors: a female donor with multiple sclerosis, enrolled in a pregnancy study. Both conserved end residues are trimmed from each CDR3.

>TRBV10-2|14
ASTFSDASDSYEQY
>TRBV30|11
AWSRQIQETQY
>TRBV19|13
ASSRVAGDTDTQY
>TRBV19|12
ASRDRATKNIQY
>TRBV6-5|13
ASSFTTSGSYEQY
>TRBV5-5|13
ASSLDAGGGYGYT
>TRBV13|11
ASSLGAGGGYT
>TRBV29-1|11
SVEDMSEETQY
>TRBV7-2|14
ASSLGWGTANYEQY
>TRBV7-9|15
ASSFTGGFAGANVLT
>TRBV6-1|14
ASSGASGSMTDTQY
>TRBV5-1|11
ASSFNSNQPQH
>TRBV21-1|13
ASSKARQGAKPQH
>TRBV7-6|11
ASSGRDKNGYT
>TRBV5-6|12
ASSLRDSSYEQY
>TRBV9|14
ASSVGPSGSRDEQF